This is a list of T cell receptor beta chains from one sample in a study of shared clonotypes between healthy human individuals. This table comes from immunoSEQ multiplex PCR, and its TCRdb copy is limited to in-frame clones, with some not included. Of about 580,000 clones in the sample, roughly 98% are singletons; the top ten hold 0.3% to 0.35%. Sequencing input: naive CD8+ T cells sorted from blood. These receptors were collected from a man aged 25 to 40 in good health. The CDR3 runs from the conserved cysteine through the conserved F or W. A D gene is named only where the DNA matches it firmly. Rows give clone size only sometimes, using once, few, many, or a class for an expanded clone.

12 | TRBJ2-2 | NA | TRBV29-1 | NA | CSVRQGPGELFF | TGCAGCGTTCGTCAGGGGCCCGGGGAGCTGTTTTTT
14 | TRBJ2-7 | NA | TRBV11-2 | NA | CASMGQAETYEQYF | TGTGCCAGCATGGGACAAGCCGAAACCTACGAGCAGTACTTC
13 | TRBJ2-2 | NA | TRBV12-5 | TRBD1 | CASGQGGPGELFF | TGTGCTAGTGGCCAAGGGGGCCCCGGGGAGCTGTTTTTT
15 | TRBJ1-5 | NA | TRBV21-1 | NA | CASSKMGMDSQPQHF | TGTGCCAGCAGCAAAATGGGTATGGATTCTCAGCCCCAGCATTTT
17 | TRBJ2-2 | NA | TRBV11-2 | NA | CASSPGWGASNTGELFF | TGTGCCAGCAGCCCAGGATGGGGGGCTTCGAACACCGGGGAGCTGTTTTTT
19 | TRBJ2-7 | NA | TRBV27 | TRBD2 | CASTRWGSRRGTPGYEQYF | TGTGCCAGCACCCGTTGGGGGAGTAGGCGGGGGACCCCTGGGTACGAGCAGTACTTC
11 | TRBJ2-7 | NA | TRBV7-9 | NA | CASSRSLEQYF | TGTGCCAGCAGCCGCTCTTTGGAGCAGTACTTC
15 | TRBJ1-4 | NA | TRBV4-3 | NA | CASSHDGQGSEKLFF | TGCGCCAGCAGCCACGATGGGCAGGGGAGTGAAAAACTGTTTTTT
15 | TRBJ2-1 | NA | TRBV1 | NA | CTSSPQTSSYNEQFF | TGCACCAGCAGCCCCCAGACGAGCTCCTACAATGAGCAGTTCTTC
16 | TRBJ2-1 | NA | TRBV19 | TRBD1 | CASSKDRDRVFNEQFF | TGTGCCAGTAGCAAAGATCGGGACAGGGTTTTCAATGAGCAGTTCTTC
13 | TRBJ2-1 | NA | TRBV6-5 | NA | CASSYSGYNEQFF | TGTGCCAGCTCTTATAGCGGTTACAATGAGCAGTTCTTC
17 | TRBJ2-3 | NA | TRBV14 | NA | CASSQTGLDRGTDTQYF | TGTGCCAGCAGCCAAACAGGGTTAGATCGGGGCACAGATACGCAGTATTTT
12 | TRBJ1-2 | NA | TRBV29-1 | NA | CSVDHGEYGYTF | TGCAGCGTTGACCATGGGGAGTATGGCTACACCTTC
14 | TRBJ2-3 | NA | TRBV29-1 | TRBD2 | CSSLKGLAENTQYF | TGCAGCTCCCTTAAGGGACTAGCGGAAAATACGCAGTATTTT
16 | TRBJ2-2 | NA | TRBV7-9 | NA | CASSLKEGTVTGELFF | TGTGCCAGCAGCTTAAAGGAGGGGACAGTAACCGGGGAGCTGTTTTTT
16 | TRBJ1-4 | NA | TRBV19 | NA | CASSQRPQGTNEKLFF | TGTGCCAGTAGTCAACGCCCACAGGGAACTAATGAAAAACTGTTTTTT
15 | TRBJ2-1 | NA | TRBV7-3 | TRBD2 | CASSPTSGRIDEQFF | TGTGCCAGCAGCCCCACTAGCGGGAGGATCGATGAGCAGTTCTTC
15 | TRBJ2-2 | NA | TRBV10-1 | NA | CASSVGGVDTGELFF | TGCGCCAGCAGTGTAGGGGGAGTGGATACCGGGGAGCTGTTTTTT
13 | TRBJ1-2 | NA | TRBV11-2 | TRBD1 | CASSPTGSDGYTF | TGTGCCAGCAGCCCGACAGGGTCGGATGGCTACACCTTC
18 | TRBJ2-7 | once | TRBV27 | TRBD1 | CASSLSTPGTGGFNEQYF | TGTGCCAGCAGCTTATCGACCCCTGGGACAGGGGGCTTCAACGAGCAGTACTTC
16 | TRBJ2-1 | NA | TRBV7-9 | NA | CASSNARVVPYNEQFF | TGTGCCAGCAGCAACGCGAGGGTTGTCCCCTACAATGAGCAGTTCTTC
15 | TRBJ1-1 | NA | TRBV15 | NA | CATSRQRGQLAEAFF | TGTGCCACCAGCCGCCAGAGAGGACAGTTAGCTGAAGCTTTCTTT
8 | TRBJ1-1 | NA | TRBV29-1 | NA | CSVSEAFF | TGCAGCGTGTCTGAAGCTTTCTTT
14 | TRBJ2-7 | NA | TRBV7-2 | NA | CASSYPRPSYEQYF | TGTGCCAGCAGCTATCCGAGACCCTCCTACGAGCAGTACTTC
14 | TRBJ1-2 | NA | TRBV5-5 | TRBD1 | CASSLGQGYYGYTF | TGTGCCAGCAGCTTGGGACAGGGATACTATGGCTACACCTTC
15 | TRBJ2-7 | NA | TRBV4-1 | NA | CASSQVDSLTYEQYF | TGCGCCAGCAGCCAAGTCGACAGCCTCACCTACGAGCAGTACTTC
17 | TRBJ2-7 | NA | TRBV28 | TRBD2 | CASSLFELGLAGSEQYF | TGTGCCAGCAGTTTATTTGAACTTGGACTAGCGGGGAGCGAGCAGTACTTC
15 | TRBJ2-2 | NA | TRBV29-1 | TRBD2 | CSVVLAGESTGELFF | TGCAGCGTCGTACTAGCGGGAGAGAGTACCGGGGAGCTGTTTTTT
15 | TRBJ2-7 | NA | TRBV11-2 | TRBD1 | CASSLGGQGSYEQYF | TGTGCCAGCAGCTTAGGGGGACAGGGATCCTACGAGCAGTACTTC
12 | TRBJ1-2 | NA | TRBV30 | NA | CAWSRGVRGYTF | TGTGCCTGGAGTCGGGGGGTAAGGGGCTACACCTTC
12 | TRBJ2-1 | NA | TRBV9 | NA | CASHGQYNEQFF | TGTGCCAGCCACGGACAGTACAATGAGCAGTTCTTC